The clone carrying this T cell receptor beta chain was seen at least ten times. The antigen is not known. The ends were cut back, 6 bases at V and 1 base at J, with 13 bases in the middle. Germline CDR1 and CDR2: GTSNPN and SVGIG (reference sequence). This CDR3 is built from 15 residues. Unique molecular identifiers were used in preparing the TCRbeta library. TCRdb reanalysed the PCR reads using MiXCR and keeps one entry per CDR3 protein. The table lists hundreds of thousands of distinct CDR3 sequences, about 10% of them singletons. The source of the sample is a study of T-cell reconstitution after alpha-beta-depleted transplantation in children. Study-wide results and caveats: After one year, T-cell counts and TCRbeta diversity mostly came from new T cells.

The sequenced sample was PBMCs, obtained before TCRalphabeta/CD19-depleted stem cell transplant. The V gene is TRBV30, the J gene TRBJ2-6; D is unclear. This TCR derives from a child aged 2 to 15 with inherited bone marrow failure, due to receive a stem cell transplant. The CDR3 DNA reads TGTGCCTGTAACAGACAAGCATCTGGGGCCAACGTCCTGACTTTC. It encodes CACNRQASGANVLTF.